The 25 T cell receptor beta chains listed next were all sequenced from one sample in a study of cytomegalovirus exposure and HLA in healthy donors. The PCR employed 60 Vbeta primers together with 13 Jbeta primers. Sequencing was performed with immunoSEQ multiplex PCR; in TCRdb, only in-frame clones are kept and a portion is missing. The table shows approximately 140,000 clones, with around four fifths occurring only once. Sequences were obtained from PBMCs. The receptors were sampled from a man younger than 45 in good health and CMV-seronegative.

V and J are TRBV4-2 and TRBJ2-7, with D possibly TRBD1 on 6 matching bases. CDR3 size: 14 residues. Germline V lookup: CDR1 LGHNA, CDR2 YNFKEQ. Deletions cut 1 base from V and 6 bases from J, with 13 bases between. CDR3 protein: CASSQGDTGSEQYF. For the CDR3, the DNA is TGTGCCAGCAGCCAAGGGGACACCGGATCCGAGCAGTACTTC.

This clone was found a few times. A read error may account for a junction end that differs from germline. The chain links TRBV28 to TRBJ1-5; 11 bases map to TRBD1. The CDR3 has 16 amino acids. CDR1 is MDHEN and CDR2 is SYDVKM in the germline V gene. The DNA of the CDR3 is TGTGCCAGCAGCCCGAGGGACAGGGGGGAGCGTCAGCCCCAGAATTTT. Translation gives CASSPRDRGERQPQNF.

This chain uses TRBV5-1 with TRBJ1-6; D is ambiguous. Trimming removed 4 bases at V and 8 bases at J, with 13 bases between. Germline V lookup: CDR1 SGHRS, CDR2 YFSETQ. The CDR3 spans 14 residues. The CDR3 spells CASSLGGYDSPLHF. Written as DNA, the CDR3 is TGCGCCAGCAGCCTGGGAGGGTATGATTCACCCCTCCACTTT.

The CDR3 sequence: CASSSGGRGSNQPQHF. The CDR3 DNA reads TGTGCCAGCAGCTCGGGCGGGAGGGGAAGCAATCAGCCCCAGCATTTT. The chain recombines TRBV7-9 with TRBJ1-5, with D maybe TRBD1 (5 bases). The germline V gene encodes CDR1 SEHNR and CDR2 FQNEAQ (reference sequence). The CDR3 spans 16 residues. V was cut by 4 bases and J by 1 base, with 14 bases left in between.

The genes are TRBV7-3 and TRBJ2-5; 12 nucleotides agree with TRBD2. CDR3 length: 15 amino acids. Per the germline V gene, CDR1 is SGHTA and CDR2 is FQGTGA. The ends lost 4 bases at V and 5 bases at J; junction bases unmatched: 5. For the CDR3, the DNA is TGTGCCAGCAGCTCTGGACTAGCGGGAAAGGAGACCCAGTACTTC. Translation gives CASSSGLAGKETQYF. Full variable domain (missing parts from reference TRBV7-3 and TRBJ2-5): GAGVSQTPSNKVTEKGKYVELRCDPISGHTALYWYRQSLGQGPEFLIYFQGTGAADDSGLPNDRFFAVRPEGSVSTLKIQRTERGDSAVYLCASSSGLAGKETQYFGPGTRLLVL.

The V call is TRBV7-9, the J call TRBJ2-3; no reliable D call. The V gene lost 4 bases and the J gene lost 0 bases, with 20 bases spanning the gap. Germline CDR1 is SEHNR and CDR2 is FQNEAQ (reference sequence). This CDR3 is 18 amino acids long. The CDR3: CASSSSAHSTPSTDTQYF. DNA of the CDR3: TGTGCCAGCAGCTCATCCGCCCATAGCACTCCTAGCACAGATACGCAGTATTTT.

As DNA, the CDR3 is TGCGCCAGCAGGGAACAGGGCCCCTACGAGCAGTACTTC. This codes for CASREQGPYEQYF. The chain couples TRBV10-2 to TRBJ2-7; D is perhaps TRBD1 (6 bases). Germline V gene sequence: CDR1 WSHSY, CDR2 SAAADI. The CDR3 totals 13 residues. With 6 bases removed from V and 2 bases from J, the gap between germline ends came to 11 bases.

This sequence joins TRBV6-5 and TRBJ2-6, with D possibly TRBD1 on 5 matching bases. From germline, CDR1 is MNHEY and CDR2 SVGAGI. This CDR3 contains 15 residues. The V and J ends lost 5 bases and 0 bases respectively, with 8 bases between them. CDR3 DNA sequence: TGTGCCAGCAGTATGGGGCTCTCTGGGGCCAACGTCCTGACTTTC. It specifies CASSMGLSGANVLTF.

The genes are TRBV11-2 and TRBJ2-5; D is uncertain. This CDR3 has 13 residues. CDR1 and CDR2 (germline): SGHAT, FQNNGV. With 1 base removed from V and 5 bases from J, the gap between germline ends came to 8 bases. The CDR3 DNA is TGTGCCAGCAGCTTAGGCCTCGGGGAGACCCAGTACTTC. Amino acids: CASSLGLGETQYF.

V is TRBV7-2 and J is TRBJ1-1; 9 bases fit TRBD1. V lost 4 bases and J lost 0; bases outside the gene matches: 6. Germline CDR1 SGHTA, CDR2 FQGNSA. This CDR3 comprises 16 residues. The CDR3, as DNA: TGTGCCAGCAGCTCCGACAGGGGGAGGGTGAACACTGAAGCTTTCTTT. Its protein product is CASSSDRGRVNTEAFF. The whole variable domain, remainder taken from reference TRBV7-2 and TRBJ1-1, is GAGVSQSPSNKVTEKGKDVELRCDPISGHTALYWYRQSLGQGLEFLIYFQGNSAPDKSGLPSDRFSAERTGGSVSTLTIQRTQQEDSAVYLCASSSDRGRVNTEAFFGQGTRLTVV.

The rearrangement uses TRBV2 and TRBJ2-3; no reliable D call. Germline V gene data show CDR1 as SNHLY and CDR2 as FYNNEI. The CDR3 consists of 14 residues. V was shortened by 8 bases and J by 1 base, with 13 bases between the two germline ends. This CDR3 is CASGSGLGTDTQYF. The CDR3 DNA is TGTGCCAGCGGGTCGGGTTTGGGCACAGATACGCAGTATTTT.

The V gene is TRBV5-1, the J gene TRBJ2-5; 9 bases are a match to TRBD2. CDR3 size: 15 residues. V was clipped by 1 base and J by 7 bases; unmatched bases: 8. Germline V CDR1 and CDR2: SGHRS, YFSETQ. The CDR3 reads CASSLTGLADSTQYF. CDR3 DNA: TGCGCCAGCAGCTTGACGGGACTAGCAGACTCGACCCAGTACTTC.

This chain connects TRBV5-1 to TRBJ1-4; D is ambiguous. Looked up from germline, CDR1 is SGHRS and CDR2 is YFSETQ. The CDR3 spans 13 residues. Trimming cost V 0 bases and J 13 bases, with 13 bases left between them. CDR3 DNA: TGCGCCAGCAGCTTGGCCCCGGGATCGATACTGTTTTTT. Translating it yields CASSLAPGSILFF.

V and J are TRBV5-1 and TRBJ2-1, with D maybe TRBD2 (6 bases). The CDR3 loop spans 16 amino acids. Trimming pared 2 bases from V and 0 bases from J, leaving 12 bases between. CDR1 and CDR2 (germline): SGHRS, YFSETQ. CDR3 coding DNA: TGCGCCAGCAGCTTATATAGCGGAACCTCCTACAATGAGCAGTTCTTC. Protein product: CASSLYSGTSYNEQFF.

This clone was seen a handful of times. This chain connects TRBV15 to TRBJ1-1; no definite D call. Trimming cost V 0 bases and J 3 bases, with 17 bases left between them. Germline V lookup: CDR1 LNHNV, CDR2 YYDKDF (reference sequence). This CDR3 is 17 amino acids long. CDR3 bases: TGTGCCACCAGCAGAGACCTCGTTACTACATGGGACACTGAAGCTTTCTTT. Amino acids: CATSRDLVTTWDTEAFF.

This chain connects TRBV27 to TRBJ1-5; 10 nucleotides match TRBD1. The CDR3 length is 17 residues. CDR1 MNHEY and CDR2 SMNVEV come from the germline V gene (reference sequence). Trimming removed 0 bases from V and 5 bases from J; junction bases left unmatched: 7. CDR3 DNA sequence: TGTGCCAGCAGTTTATCGCGGGACAGGGGCACCCATCAGCCCCAGCATTTT. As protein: CASSLSRDRGTHQPQHF.

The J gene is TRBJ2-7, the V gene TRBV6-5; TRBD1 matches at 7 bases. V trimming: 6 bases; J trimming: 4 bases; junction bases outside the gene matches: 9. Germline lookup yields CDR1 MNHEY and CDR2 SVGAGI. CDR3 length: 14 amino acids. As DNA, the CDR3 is TGTGCCAGCAGACCCGACAGGGTTGGATACGAGCAGTACTTC. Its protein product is CASRPDRVGYEQYF.

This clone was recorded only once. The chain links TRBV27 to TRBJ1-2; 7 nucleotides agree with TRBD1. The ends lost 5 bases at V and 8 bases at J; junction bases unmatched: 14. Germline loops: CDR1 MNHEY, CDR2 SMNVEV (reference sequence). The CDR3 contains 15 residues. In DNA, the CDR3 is TGTGCCAGCAGTACCTTCCCCGGGACAGTCGGGGGCTACACCTTC. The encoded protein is CASSTFPGTVGGYTF.

In DNA, the CDR3 is TGCGCCAGCAGCTTGAACGAGGGCCACTATGGCTACACCTTC. Protein product: CASSLNEGHYGYTF. The V gene is TRBV5-1, the J gene TRBJ1-2; D is unclear. Trimming took 1 base from V and 3 from J, leaving 10 bases between them. The length of the CDR3 is 14 residues. CDR1 is SGHRS and CDR2 is YFSETQ in the germline V gene.

The CDR3 sequence is CASSPTQGRKTEAFF. The CDR3 DNA sequence: TGTGCCAGCAGTCCTACCCAGGGTAGAAAAACTGAAGCTTTCTTT. The chain links TRBV28 to TRBJ1-1; D is possibly TRBD1 (5 bases). V lost 5 bases and J lost 5, with 18 bases in between. CDR3 length equals 15 residues. Germline CDR1 MDHEN, CDR2 SYDVKM.

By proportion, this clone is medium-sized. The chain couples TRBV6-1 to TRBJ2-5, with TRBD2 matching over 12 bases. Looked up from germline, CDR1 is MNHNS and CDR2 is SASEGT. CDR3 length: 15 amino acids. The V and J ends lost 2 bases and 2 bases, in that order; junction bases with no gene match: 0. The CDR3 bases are TGTGCCAGCAGTGAACTAGCGGGGGGGCAAGAGACCCAGTACTTC. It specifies CASSELAGGQETQYF.

The CDR3 loop reads CASRPSLMNTEAFF. CDR3 sequence (DNA): TGTGCCAGCAGGCCATCTCTAATGAACACTGAAGCTTTCTTT. The V and J genes are TRBV27 and TRBJ1-1; no definite D call. V lost 6 bases and J 0 bases, leaving 11 bases between the germline ends. Per germline, CDR1 MNHEY and CDR2 SMNVEV (reference sequence). This CDR3 has 14 residues.

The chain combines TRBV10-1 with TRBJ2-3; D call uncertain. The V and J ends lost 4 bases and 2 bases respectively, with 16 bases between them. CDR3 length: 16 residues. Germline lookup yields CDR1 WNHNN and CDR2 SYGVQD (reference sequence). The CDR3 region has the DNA TGCGCCAGCAGTGTGCTCGCCAGGTCCCCCACAGATACGCAGTATTTT. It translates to CASSVLARSPTDTQYF.

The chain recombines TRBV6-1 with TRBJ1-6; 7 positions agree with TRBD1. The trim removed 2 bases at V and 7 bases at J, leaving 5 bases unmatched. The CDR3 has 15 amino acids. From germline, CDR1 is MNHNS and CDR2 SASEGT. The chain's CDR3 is CASSESPGGNSPLHF. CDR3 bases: TGTGCCAGCAGTGAAAGTCCAGGGGGGAATTCACCCCTCCACTTT.

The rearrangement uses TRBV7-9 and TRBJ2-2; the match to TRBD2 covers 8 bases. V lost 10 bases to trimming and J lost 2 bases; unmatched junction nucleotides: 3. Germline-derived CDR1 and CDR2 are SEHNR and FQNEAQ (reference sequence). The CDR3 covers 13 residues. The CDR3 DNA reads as TGTGCCACACTAGCGGATAACACCGGGGAGCTGTTTTTT. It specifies CATLADNTGELFF.